The clone carrying this T cell receptor beta chain was observed a few times. Its specificity is unknown. An equimolar mix of two oligonucleotides served as the beta constant-region primer for TRBC1 and TRBC2. Four rounds of PCR amplified the ligated cDNA using nested alpha and beta constant-region primers plus SP2. TCRdb redid the calling of the UMI-ligation and nested PCR reads with MiXCR, one entry per CDR3 protein. The repertoire has over 110,000 distinct CDR3 sequences, 15% to 25% of them found once; the top ten carry around 0.63%. The sample originates from a study of naive and memory T cell subsets. Overall study findings and caveats: A few larger clonotypes appeared in naive repertoires, especially CD8, possibly memory cells re-expressing CD45RA. Over 95% of naive TCR sequences appeared only once after error correction, unlike memory subsets.

Overnight CMV lysate stimulation of fresh PBMCs defined donor CMV status by CD4+ IFNgamma. Sequential positive selection took CD4 T cells first, then CD8 T cells. The germline V and J ends were trimmed by 0 bases and 7 bases, with 15 bases remaining between them. The CDR3 length is 16 residues. The germline V gene has CDR1 MGHRA and CDR2 YSYEKL. J is TRBJ1-4 and V is TRBV4-1; D perhaps matches TRBD1 (6 bases). The sequence was obtained from a human donor in good health. The sequenced sample consisted of naive CD8+ T cells from blood. Here the CDR3 reads CASSQDSAGVGEKLFF. The CDR3 nucleotides read TGCGCCAGCAGCCAAGATAGCGCAGGGGTCGGTGAAAAACTGTTTTTT.